Sequencing of this T cell receptor beta chain was carried out in a study of blood T cell repertoires in COVID-19. Study details: Some COVID-19 samples were acute and others convalescent; all came from the United States, Italy and Spain. T cells, B-cell-depleted T cells, or PBMCs supplied cDNA or gDNA.

Clones were sequenced by immunoSEQ multiplex PCR, and TCRdb holds only the in-frame ones, with some missing. The repertoire has about 250,000 clones, around 90% of them found once; the top ten carry about 6.9%. Germline V gene sequence: CDR1 MNHEY, CDR2 SMNVEV (reference sequence). V was clipped by 6 bases and J by 8 bases, with 16 bases between them. The CDR3 contains 14 residues. V is TRBV27 and J is TRBJ1-4; D gene uncertain. This TCR was sampled from a woman younger than 45 with acute COVID-19. The sequenced material came from PBMCs or T cells enriched from blood (not recorded which). CDR3 amino acids: CASSRGNPREKLFF. The DNA of the CDR3 is TGTGCCAGCAGCCGAGGGAACCCACGGGAAAAACTGTTTTTT.